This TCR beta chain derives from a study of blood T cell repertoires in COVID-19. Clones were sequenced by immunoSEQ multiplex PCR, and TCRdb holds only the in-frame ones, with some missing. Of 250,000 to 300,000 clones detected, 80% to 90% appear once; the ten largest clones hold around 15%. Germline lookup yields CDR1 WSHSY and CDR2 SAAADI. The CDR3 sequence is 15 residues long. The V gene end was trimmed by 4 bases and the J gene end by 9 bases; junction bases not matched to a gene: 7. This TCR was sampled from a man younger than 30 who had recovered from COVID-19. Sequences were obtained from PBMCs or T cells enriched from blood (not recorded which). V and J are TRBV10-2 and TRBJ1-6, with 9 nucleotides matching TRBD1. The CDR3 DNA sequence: TGCGCCAGCAGTGTCAGGACAGGGGAGAGTTCACCCCTCCACTTT. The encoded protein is CASSVRTGESSPLHF.